This T cell receptor beta chain was identified during a study of response to subunit inactivated influenza vaccine. The CDR3 runs 10 residues. Germline CDR1 DFQATT, CDR2 SNEGSKA (reference sequence). Trimming left V 1 base short and J 10 bases short, with 5 bases between. Each CDR3 protein gets one entry after TCRdb re-called the RT-PCR reads with MiXCR. This sample has about 570,000 distinct CDR3 sequences, with about 10% found just once. The same sample was also studied in work on T cells expressing NK-cell markers. This second study says: The authors generated TCR beta cDNA through 5'RACE template switching with UMIs.

The receptor comes from a man over 45 who received an inactivated influenza vaccine. The sequencing here drew on PBMCs from blood, taken on the day of vaccination. The chain joins TRBV20-1 to TRBJ2-1; D gene unclear. The CDR3: CSARGLEQFF. Written as DNA, the CDR3 is TGCAGTGCTAGAGGGCTAGAGCAGTTCTTC.